This T cell receptor beta chain was recorded in a study of T cell repertoires in cytomegalovirus infection. Study details: It can be stated that public TCR beta signatures indicated CMV infection as well as a matching HLA type. Notes on the study in general: Totalled public TCR beta family frequency picked out people who carried CMV plus the relevant HLA. Dominant in the ex vivo response were TCR beta clonotypes restricted by HLA-C and specific for CMV.

This clonotype has a count of ten or more. What it binds is unknown. V shed 2 bases and J shed 4 bases, with 11 bases lying between them. This CDR3 is 14 amino acids long. CDR1 and CDR2 (germline): KGHSH, LQKENI. TCRdb reanalysed the reads using MiXCR and keeps one entry per CDR3 protein. The top ten clones hold under 7% of a sample with 200,000 to 300,000 distinct CDR3 sequences, around 6.2% of them seen once. This receptor was obtained from a human donor in good health (CMV status not recorded). Some clones in this sample may be carry-over from other donors' samples. Material: PBMCs. V is TRBV18 and J is TRBJ2-5, with D perhaps matching TRBD1 or TRBD2 (5 bases each). The CDR3 nucleotides read TGTGCCAGCTCACCAGGGACGGCGGGAGAGACCCAGTACTTC. It specifies CASSPGTAGETQYF.